The 17 T cell receptor beta chains below were found in one sample sequenced in a study of tumor and adjacent non-tumor tissue in lung cancer. RNA was extracted from bulk tissue without any cell sorting. Three rounds of nested PCR, following a modified ARM-PCR protocol, produced the TCRbeta library. TCRdb independently ran MiXCR on the multiplex PCR reads; one entry per CDR3 protein. The sample has fewer than 120,000 distinct CDR3 sequences, over 75% seen once. Specimen: lung tumor tissue. All receptors derive from a man between 65 and 79 years old with non-small cell lung cancer.

Ten or more counts support this clonotype. At one of its ends the junction is not consistent with the germline gene, which may arise from a read error. The gene calls are TRBV6-2 or TRBV6-3 and TRBJ2-2, with D perhaps given as TRBD1 or TRBD2 (6 bases each). Germline-derived CDR1 and CDR2 are MNHEY and SVGEGT. The CDR3 runs to 15 residues. CDR3 protein: CAGRGGKANTGELFF. The CDR3 DNA reads as TGTGCCGGCAGAGGGGGGAAGGCGAACACCGGGGAGCTGTTTTTT.

The rearrangement joins TRBV29-1 to TRBJ1-2; the D is unclear. This CDR3 is built from 13 residues. Germline V gene lookup returns CDR1 SQVTM and CDR2 ANQGSEA. V shed 1 base and J shed 4 bases, with 10 bases lying between them. The CDR3 loop is CSVEGIGFYGYTF. The CDR3 bases are TGCAGCGTTGAAGGCATCGGATTCTATGGCTACACCTTC.

The chain joins TRBV5-6 to TRBJ2-7, with D unclear. Germline lookup yields CDR1 SGHDT and CDR2 YYEEEE. The CDR3 is 11 amino acids. The CDR3 is CPRTGPYEQYF. CDR3 nucleotides: TGTCCCCGCACCGGACCCTACGAGCAGTACTTC.

Worth noting for this clonotype: Its ends do not fully match the called genes, so a read error is possible. The CDR3 is CASSTATDISYKEQFF. The CDR3 DNA reads as TGTGCCAGCAGTACCGCAACAGATATCTCCTACAAAGAGCAGTTCTTC. This chain joins TRBV12-3 or TRBV12-4 and TRBJ2-1; no clear D gene. The CDR3 sequence is 16 residues long.

For this clonotype: This CDR3 is missing its conserved last phenylalanine or tryptophan, likely due to a read error. The chain recombines TRBV29-1 with TRBJ2-2, with 9 positions matching TRBD2. Germline V gives CDR1 SQVTM, CDR2 ANQGSEA. The CDR3 sequence is 14 residues long. The CDR3 DNA follows: TGCGGCGCATTAGGGACTAGCTTCACCGGGGAGCTGTTTGTT. Protein product: CGALGTSFTGELFV.

This clonotype was seen ten or more times. The CDR3 coding sequence is TGCGCCAGCAGAGTTTATTCGGAAGGAGGGACGGAGCAGTTCTTC. This translates into CASRVYSEGGTEQFF. This rearrangement joins TRBV10-2 to TRBJ2-1; D might be TRBD2 (6 bases). Trimming took off 6 bases at V and 10 bases at J, with 22 bases between the two ends. The CDR3 runs 15 residues. Germline CDR1 reads WSHSY; CDR2 reads SAAADI.

As regards this clonotype: Germline is not matched at one junction end, which may reflect a read error. The rearrangement uses TRBV12-5 and TRBJ2-7; D is ambiguous. The CDR3 covers 14 residues. The germline CDR1 and CDR2 sequences are LGHNT and FRNRAP. The CDR3 sequence: CANGSGGATYERYF. CDR3 nucleotide sequence: TGTGCTAATGGTTCCGGCGGAGCTACCTACGAGCGGTACTTC.

As to this clonotype: The junction departs from the called germline gene at one end, perhaps through a read error. The rearrangement joins TRBV5-6 to TRBJ2-7; TRBD1 is a possible D gene (6 bases). The CDR3 spans 13 residues. CDR1 is SGHDT and CDR2 is YYEEEE in the germline V gene. DNA of the CDR3: TGCGTCAGCAGTTTGAACAGGGTCTACGAGCAGTACTTC. Its translation is CVSSLNRVYEQYF.

Remarks on this clonotype: Mismatch with germline at one junction end may stem from a read error. The CDR3 protein is CASSLVSVSTGDLFF. As DNA, the CDR3 is TGTGCCAGCAGCTTAGTTTCGGTCAGCACCGGGGACCTGTTTTTT. V gene TRBV7-8 combines with J gene TRBJ2-2, with D perhaps matching TRBD1 or TRBD2 (5 bases each). CDR1 is SGHVS and CDR2 is FQNEAQ in the germline V gene. The CDR3 length is 15 residues.

This clonotype was recorded at least ten times. CDR3 in DNA: TGCAGTGCTGGAAAGACAGGGGGTACAGTAGATACGCAGTATTTT. This sequence encodes CSAGKTGGTVDTQYF. This sequence joins TRBV20-1 and TRBJ2-3, with TRBD1 matching over 9 bases. This CDR3 spans 15 amino acids. Germline lookup yields CDR1 DFQATT and CDR2 SNEGSKA (reference sequence). The V and J ends lost 5 bases and 5 bases, in that order; junction bases with no gene match: 11.

As for this clonotype: A much larger clonotype is one base distant, so this may be a read error. The rearrangement links TRBV7-8 to TRBJ2-3; no definite D call. Trimming cost V 0 bases and J 3 bases, with 13 bases left between them. There are 16 residues in the CDR3. CDR1 and CDR2 from the germline V gene are SGHVS and FQNEAQ. This chain's CDR3 is CASSLATAPGTDTQYF. For the CDR3, the DNA is TGTGCCAGCAGCTTAGCGACGGCCCCCGGGACAGATACGCAGTATTTT. The variable domain in full, completed from reference TRBV7-8 and TRBJ2-3, reads GAGVSQSPRYKVAKRGQDVALRCDPISGHVSLFWYQQALGQGPEFLTYFQNEAQLDKSGLPSDRFFAERPEGSVSTLKIQRTQQEDSAVYLCASSLATAPGTDTQYFGPGTRLTVL.

With respect to this clonotype: Sequence at one end of the junction differs from germline and may be a read error. This rearrangement joins TRBV6-2 or TRBV6-3 to TRBJ2-1; 7 bases match TRBD2. CDR1 MNHEY and CDR2 SVGEGT come from the germline V gene. The CDR3 totals 13 residues. CDR3 region: CASRATSDNEHFF. CDR3 nucleotide sequence: TGTGCCAGCAGGGCAACTAGCGACAATGAGCATTTCTTC.

This chain joins TRBV12-3 or TRBV12-4 and TRBJ2-5; 10 nucleotides line up with TRBD2. The CDR3 consists of 20 residues. V trimming: 6 bases; J trimming: 5 bases; junction bases outside the gene matches: 24. The CDR3 reads CASRKSDHTTSGHPQETQYF. DNA for the CDR3: TGTGCCAGCAGAAAAAGCGACCACACGACTAGCGGGCATCCCCAGGAGACCCAGTACTTC.

Of note for this clonotype: A much larger clone lies a single base off, so this may be a read error. The conserved final phenylalanine or tryptophan is absent from the CDR3, which likely points to a read error. This chain joins TRBV20-1 and TRBJ2-7; possibly TRBD1 or TRBD2 for D (5 bases each). V was clipped by 3 bases and J by 9 bases, with 27 bases between them. Germline V lookup: CDR1 DFQATT, CDR2 SNEGSKA (reference sequence). There are 16 residues in the CDR3. The CDR3 coding sequence is TGCAGTGCTAGGGACTCCGGGTCACAGGACTTTACGAGGCAGTACTCC. It specifies CSARDSGSQDFTRQYS.

In regard to this clonotype: Compared with germline, one end of the junction differs, possibly owing to a read error. The chain carries TRBV20-1 and TRBJ2-1; the D gene could be TRBD1 or TRBD2 (6 bases each). The CDR3 consists of 16 residues. Germline CDR1 DFQATT, CDR2 SNEGSKA (reference sequence). The CDR3 loop is CSDRVPARRGDNEQFF. CDR3 DNA sequence: TGTAGTGATAGAGTCCCCGCTAGAAGGGGGGACAATGAGCAGTTCTTC.

As regards this clonotype: The DNA is omitted, as the CDR3 cannot be located on it reliably, and the CDR3 follows TCRdb's listing. The V gene is TRBV29-1, the J gene TRBJ2-3; the listed D gene, TRBD1, was not tested against the DNA. Looked up from germline, CDR1 is SQVTM and CDR2 is ANQGSEA. 15 amino acids form the CDR3, both terminal residues included. CDR3 loop: CSVASGTGEIDTQYF.

A single count supports this clonotype. This chain connects TRBV4-2 to TRBJ2-1, with unresolved D. V lost 0 bases and J lost 2, with 14 bases in between. The CDR3 sequence is 17 residues long. Germline values: CDR1 LGHNA, CDR2 YNFKEQ. CDR3 nucleotides: TGTGCCAGCAGCCAAGATGGGAACCCCGGAACCTACAATGAGCAGTTCTTC. Protein sequence: CASSQDGNPGTYNEQFF.